A selection of T cell receptor beta chains follows, all from one sample in a study of blood T cell repertoires in COVID-19. Measured with immunoSEQ multiplex PCR; TCRdb has only the in-frame clones, and not every one. The repertoire holds 300,000 to 350,000 clones, with approximately 91% as singletons. The sample was peripheral blood. The receptor source for this set is a woman in her 70s with COVID-19, enrolled during active disease. The CDR3 runs from the conserved cysteine through the conserved F or W. D genes are given only for firm matches. A clone size is listed for some rows: how often the clone was seen (once, few, many), or a class if it is expanded.

TRBD2,TRBJ2-3,TRBV27,.,CASSFGLAGDRTDTQYF,TGTGCCAGCAGTTTTGGACTAGCGGGGGACCGCACAGATACGCAGTATTTT
TRBD2,TRBJ2-2,TRBV10-2,once,CASSDVAGGPKSGELFF,TGCGCCAGCAGTGATGTAGCGGGGGGGCCTAAGTCCGGGGAGCTGTTTTTT
TRBD1,TRBJ1-1,TRBV3-1/TRBV3-2,.,CASSQPTGGWTEAFF,TGTGCCAGCAGCCAGCCGACAGGGGGATGGACTGAAGCTTTCTTT
.,TRBJ1-2,TRBV5-5,.,CASSLSWNPGGYGYTF,TGTGCCAGCAGCTTGTCATGGAACCCCGGGGGCTATGGCTACACCTTC
TRBD1,TRBJ2-7,TRBV27,.,CASSFGTGVYEQYF,TGTGCCAGCAGTTTTGGGACAGGGGTGTACGAGCAGTACTTC
TRBD1,TRBJ1-2,TRBV3-1/TRBV3-2,.,CASSQGDRGLKSYTF,TGTGCCAGCAGCCAAGGTGACAGGGGGCTAAAAAGCTACACCTTC
.,TRBJ1-2,TRBV5-1,.,CASTQGYGYTF,TGCGCCAGCACTCAGGGGTATGGCTACACCTTC
TRBD1,TRBJ1-2,TRBV7-2,.,CASSWDRGSGGYTF,TGTGCCAGCAGCTGGGACAGGGGATCAGGGGGCTACACCTTC
TRBD2,TRBJ2-1,TRBV6-2/TRBV6-3,.,CASSYGTSGGSSYNEQFF,TGTGCCAGCAGTTACGGCACTAGCGGGGGGAGCTCCTACAATGAGCAGTTCTTC
.,TRBJ1-5,TRBV24-1,.,CATSDPPGTQHF,TGTGCCACCAGTGACCCCCCAGGGACCCAGCATTTT